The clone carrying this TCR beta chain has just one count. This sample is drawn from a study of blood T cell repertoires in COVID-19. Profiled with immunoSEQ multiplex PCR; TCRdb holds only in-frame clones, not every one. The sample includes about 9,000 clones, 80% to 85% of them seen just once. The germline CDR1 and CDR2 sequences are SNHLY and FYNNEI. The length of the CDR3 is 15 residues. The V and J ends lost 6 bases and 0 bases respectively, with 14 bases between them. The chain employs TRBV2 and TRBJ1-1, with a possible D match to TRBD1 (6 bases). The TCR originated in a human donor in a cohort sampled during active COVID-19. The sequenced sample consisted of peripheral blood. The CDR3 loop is CASSYGGHLNTEAFF. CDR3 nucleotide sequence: TGTGCCAGCAGCTATGGGGGACATCTGAACACTGAAGCTTTCTTT. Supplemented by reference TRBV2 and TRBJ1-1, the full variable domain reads EPEVTQTPSHQVTQMGQEVILRCVPISNHLYFYWYRQILGQKVEFLVSFYNNEISEKSEIFDDQFSVERPDGSNFTLKIRSTKLEDSAMYFCASSYGGHLNTEAFFGQGTRLTVV.